The next 2 T cell receptor beta chains were all read from a single sample in a study of CD8 T cells in ankylosing spondylitis. Each CDR3 protein is one row after TCRdb ran MiXCR on the 5' RACE reads. The repertoire holds 200,000 to 250,000 distinct CDR3 sequences, with 9.5% to 12% as singletons. Sample: blood, either unsorted or a sorted T cell fraction (not recorded which). Receptor source: a male donor with ankylosing spondylitis or in good health (not recorded which).

The V and J genes are TRBV6-6 and TRBJ1-1, with D possibly matching TRBD1 (6 bases). Germline V gene sequence: CDR1 MNHNY, CDR2 SVGAGI (reference sequence). The length of the CDR3 is 12 residues. Trimming removed 1 base from V and 8 bases from J, with 8 bases in between. The CDR3 region has the DNA TGTGCCAGCAGTTACTGGGGGCCAGAAGCTTTCTTT. As protein: CASSYWGPEAFF.

This clonotype was seen at least ten times. This chain uses TRBV5-6 with TRBJ1-2; 7 nucleotides line up with TRBD1. CDR1 and CDR2 from the germline V gene are SGHDT and YYEEEE. This CDR3 is 14 amino acids long. V lost 2 bases to trimming and J lost 4 bases; unmatched junction nucleotides: 5. The CDR3 DNA follows: TGTGCCAGCAGCTTAGGGGGCAACTTCTATGGCTACACCTTC. This gives the protein CASSLGGNFYGYTF.